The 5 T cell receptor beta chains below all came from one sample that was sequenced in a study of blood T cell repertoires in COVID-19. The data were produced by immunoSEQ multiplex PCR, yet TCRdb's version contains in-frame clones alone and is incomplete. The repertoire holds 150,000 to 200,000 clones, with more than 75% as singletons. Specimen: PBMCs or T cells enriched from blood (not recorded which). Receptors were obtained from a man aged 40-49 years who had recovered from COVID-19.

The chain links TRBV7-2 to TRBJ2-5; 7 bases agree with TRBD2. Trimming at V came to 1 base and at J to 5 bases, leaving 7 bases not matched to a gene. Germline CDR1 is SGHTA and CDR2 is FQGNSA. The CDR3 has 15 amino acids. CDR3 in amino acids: CASSLVWGGEETQYF. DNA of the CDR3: TGTGCCAGCAGCTTAGTTTGGGGGGGTGAGGAGACCCAGTACTTC.

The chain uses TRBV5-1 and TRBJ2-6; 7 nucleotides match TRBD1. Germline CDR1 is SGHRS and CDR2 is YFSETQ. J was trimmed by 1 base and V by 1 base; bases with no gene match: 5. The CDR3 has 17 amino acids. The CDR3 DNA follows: TGCGCCAGCAGCTTGAGGGGGCGAGGATCTGGGGCCAACGTCCTGACTTTC. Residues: CASSLRGRGSGANVLTF. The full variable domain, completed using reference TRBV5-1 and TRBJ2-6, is KAGVTQTPRYLIKTRGQQVTLSCSPISGHRSVSWYQQTPGQGLQFLFEYFSETQRNKGNFPGRFSGRQFSNSRSEMNVSTLELGDSALYLCASSLRGRGSGANVLTFGAGSRLTVL.

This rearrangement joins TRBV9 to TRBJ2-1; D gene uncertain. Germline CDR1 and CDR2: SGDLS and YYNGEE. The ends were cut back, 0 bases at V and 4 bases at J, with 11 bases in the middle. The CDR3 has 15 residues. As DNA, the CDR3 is TGTGCCAGCAGCGTAGCGGTAGCCGGTTACAATGAGCAGTTCTTC. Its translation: CASSVAVAGYNEQFF.

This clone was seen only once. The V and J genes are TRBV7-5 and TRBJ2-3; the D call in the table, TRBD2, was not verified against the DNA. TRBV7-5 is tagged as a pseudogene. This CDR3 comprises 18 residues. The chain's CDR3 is CARSLDSAPHTGTDTQYF. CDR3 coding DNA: TGTGCCAGAAGCTTAGATTCCGCCCCCCACACGGGGACAGATACGCAGTATTTT.

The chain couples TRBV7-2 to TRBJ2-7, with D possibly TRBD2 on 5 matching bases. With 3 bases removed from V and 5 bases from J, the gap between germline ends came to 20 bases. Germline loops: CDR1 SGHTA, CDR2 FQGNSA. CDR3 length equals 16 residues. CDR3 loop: CASSFETVRGSHEQYF. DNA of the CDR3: TGTGCCAGCAGCTTTGAGACTGTTAGAGGGAGCCACGAGCAGTACTTC. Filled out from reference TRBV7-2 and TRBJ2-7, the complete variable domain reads GAGVSQSPSNKVTEKGKDVELRCDPISGHTALYWYRQSLGQGLEFLIYFQGNSAPDKSGLPSDRFSAERTGGSVSTLTIQRTQQEDSAVYLCASSFETVRGSHEQYFGPGTRLTVT.